Below are 11 T cell receptor beta chains sequenced from a single sample in a study of T cell changes during pregnancy in multiple sclerosis. Method: immunoSEQ multiplex PCR; TCRdb's copy keeps in-frame clones and lacks some. Among roughly 87,000 clones listed, roughly nine tenths were seen once. Sequences were derived from PBMCs, sampled in the first trimester of pregnancy. These receptors were collected from a female donor in good health, serving as a control in a pregnancy study. Some clones in this sample may be carry-over from other donors' samples.

The chain links TRBV4-2 to TRBJ2-7, with 8 bases fitting TRBD2. CDR1 and CDR2 (germline): LGHNA, YNFKEQ. V lost 3 bases, J lost 6 bases, and 7 bases stayed unmatched. This CDR3 has 14 amino acids. The CDR3 DNA follows: TGTGCCAGCAGCCACCCCGGGACTAGAGGCGAGCAGTACTTC. Its translation: CASSHPGTRGEQYF.

This clone was detected once. This chain joins TRBV5-1 and TRBJ2-7; D is uncertain. V was pared by 2 bases and J by 3 bases, with 6 bases between. The CDR3 consists of 12 residues. CDR1 and CDR2 from the germline V gene are SGHRS and YFSETQ. In DNA form, the CDR3 reads TGCGCCAGCAGCTTTCACAGCTACGAGCAGTACTTC. This encodes CASSFHSYEQYF.

V usage is TRBV21-1 and J usage is TRBJ1-2; the D call TRBD1 from the table was never checked on the DNA. TRBV21-1 is annotated as a pseudogene. This CDR3 is built from 13 residues. This CDR3 is CASSNRDRALYTF. The DNA of the CDR3 is TGTGCCAGCAGCAACCGGGACAGGGCTCTCTACACCTTC.

The chain couples TRBV7-3 to TRBJ2-1; 7 nucleotides align to TRBD2. CDR1 and CDR2 from the germline V gene are SGHTA and FQGTGA. This CDR3 has 16 amino acids. Losses at the gene ends were 4 bases for V and 4 bases for J; bases not matched to a gene: 10. CDR3 loop: CASSSQSGGLYNEQFF. CDR3 DNA: TGTGCCAGCAGCTCACAGTCGGGAGGCCTTTACAATGAGCAGTTCTTC.

The chain is built from TRBV7-9 and TRBJ1-1; perhaps TRBD1 as D (5 bases). The germline V gene has CDR1 SEHNR and CDR2 FQNEAQ (reference sequence). Trimming took 11 bases from V and 4 from J, leaving 14 bases between them. The CDR3 spans 12 residues. The CDR3 here is CAYQGIGTEAFF. The DNA of the CDR3 is TGTGCCTACCAGGGAATTGGCACTGAAGCTTTCTTT.

This chain connects TRBV7-8 to TRBJ1-2; 7 positions match TRBD1. CDR1 SGHVS and CDR2 FQNEAQ come from the germline V gene. The trim removed 3 bases at V and 7 bases at J, leaving 5 bases unmatched. This CDR3 is built from 13 residues. CDR3 residues: CASSFTGDGGYTF. The CDR3 DNA reads TGTGCCAGCAGCTTTACAGGGGATGGTGGCTACACCTTC.

V usage is TRBV5-4 and J usage is TRBJ1-1, with D maybe TRBD1 (5 bases). The CDR3 sequence is 15 residues long. Trimming stripped 6 bases from V and 3 bases from J, with 18 bases between. Germline-derived CDR1 and CDR2 are SGHNT and YYREEE (reference sequence). CDR3 sequence: CASMKLSGGYTEAFF. DNA for the CDR3: TGTGCCAGCATGAAACTATCCGGGGGTTACACTGAAGCTTTCTTT.

DNA of the CDR3: TGTGCCAGCAGCGCCCGGGACTATAGCACAGATACGCAGTATTTT. It encodes CASSARDYSTDTQYF. The chain carries TRBV9 and TRBJ2-3, with 7 bases lining up with TRBD2. This CDR3 comprises 15 residues. V shed 3 bases and J 0 bases; nucleotides not matched to a gene: 4. The germline V gene encodes CDR1 SGDLS and CDR2 YYNGEE.

The chain carries TRBV7-2 and TRBJ1-6; D not certain. V lost 2 bases and J 3 bases, leaving 11 bases between the germline ends. The CDR3 has 16 amino acids. Germline loops: CDR1 SGHTA, CDR2 FQGNSA. The DNA of the CDR3 is TGTGCCAGCAGCTTAATTGGCCGTCACTATAATTCACCCCTCCACTTT. It codes for CASSLIGRHYNSPLHF.

This chain uses TRBV6-1 with TRBJ2-5, with 7 bases aligning to TRBD2. This CDR3 is built from 14 residues. V shed 7 bases, J shed 4 bases, and the junction held 9 bases outside the gene matches. CDR1 MNHNS and CDR2 SASEGT come from the germline V gene. CDR3 sequence (DNA): TGTGCCAGCACCTGGGGGGGGGTCGGAGAGACCCAGTACTTC. Protein: CASTWGGVGETQYF.

The chain carries TRBV7-2 and TRBJ2-1; TRBD2 is a possible D gene (6 bases). Deletions cut 2 bases from V and 1 base from J, with 12 bases between. The CDR3 contains 16 residues. Germline V CDR1 and CDR2: SGHTA, FQGNSA. CDR3 bases: TGTGCCAGCAGCTTATTTGGGAGGTCGTCCTACAATGAGCAGTTCTTC. Translating it yields CASSLFGRSSYNEQFF.